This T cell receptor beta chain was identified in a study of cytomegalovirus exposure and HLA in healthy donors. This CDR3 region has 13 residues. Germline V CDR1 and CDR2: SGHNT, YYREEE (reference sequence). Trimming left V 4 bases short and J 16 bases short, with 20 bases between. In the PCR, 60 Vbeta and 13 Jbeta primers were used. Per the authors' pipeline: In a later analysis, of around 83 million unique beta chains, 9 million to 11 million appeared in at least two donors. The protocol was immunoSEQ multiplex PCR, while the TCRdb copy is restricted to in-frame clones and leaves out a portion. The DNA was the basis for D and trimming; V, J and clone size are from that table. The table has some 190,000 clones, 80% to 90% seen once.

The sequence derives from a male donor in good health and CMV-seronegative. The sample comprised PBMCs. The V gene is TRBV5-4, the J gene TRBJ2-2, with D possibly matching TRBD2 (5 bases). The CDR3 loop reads CASSVPEANLRFF. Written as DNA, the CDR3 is TGTGCCAGCAGCGTCCCGGAGGCAAATCTTCGGTTTTTT.